This T cell receptor (beta chain) stems from a study of Ad26.COV2.S vaccination and SARS-CoV-2 variants. The wider study: Among those in the COV1001 Ad26.COV2.S trial arm was the donor.

CDR3 length: 17 amino acids. Germline V gene data show CDR1 as SGHTA and CDR2 as FQGTGA. V lost 1 base and J 1 base, leaving 17 bases between the germline ends. Assay used: immunoSEQ multiplex PCR; TCRdb lists only in-frame clones, some missing. This sample has around 340,000 clones, with around nine tenths found just once. The treatment is: about 20 received Ad26.COV2.S at low or high dose, single or two shots; 5 received placebo; per-sample allocation not given. All samples were drawn on day 63, counting from the first vaccine or placebo injection. Source: peripheral blood, taken in a trial of Ad26.COV2.S vaccine versus placebo. The sequence derives from a person aged 18 to 59 who received the Ad26.COV2.S COVID-19 vaccine or a placebo. V and J are TRBV7-3 and TRBJ2-7, with a possible D match to TRBD2 (6 bases). CDR3 sequence reads: CASSLRARDCRSYEQYF. The CDR3 region has the DNA TGTGCCAGCAGCTTAAGAGCCCGGGACTGCCGATCCTACGAGCAGTACTTC.